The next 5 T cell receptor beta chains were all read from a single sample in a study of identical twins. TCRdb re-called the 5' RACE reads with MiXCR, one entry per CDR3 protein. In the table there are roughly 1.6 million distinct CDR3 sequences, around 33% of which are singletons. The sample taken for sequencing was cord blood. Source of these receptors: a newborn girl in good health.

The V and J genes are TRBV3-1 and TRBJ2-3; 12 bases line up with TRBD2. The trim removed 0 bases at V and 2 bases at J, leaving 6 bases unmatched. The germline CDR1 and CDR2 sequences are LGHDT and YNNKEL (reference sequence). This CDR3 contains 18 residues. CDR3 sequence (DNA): TGTGCCAGCAGCCAAGATCCGACTAGCGGGGGAGACACAGATACGCAGTATTTT. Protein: CASSQDPTSGGDTDTQYF.

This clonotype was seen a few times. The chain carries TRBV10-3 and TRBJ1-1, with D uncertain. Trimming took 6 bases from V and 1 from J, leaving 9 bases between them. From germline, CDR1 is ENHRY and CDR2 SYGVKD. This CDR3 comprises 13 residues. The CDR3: CAIRTQTNTEAFF. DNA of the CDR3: TGTGCCATCAGGACACAGACGAACACTGAAGCTTTCTTT.

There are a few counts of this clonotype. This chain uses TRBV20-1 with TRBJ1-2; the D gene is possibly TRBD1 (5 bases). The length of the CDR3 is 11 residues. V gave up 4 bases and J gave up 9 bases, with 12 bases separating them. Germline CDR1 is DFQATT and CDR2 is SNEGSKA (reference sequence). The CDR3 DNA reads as TGCAGTGCTAACCCGGGGGAAAGCTACACCTTC. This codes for CSANPGESYTF.

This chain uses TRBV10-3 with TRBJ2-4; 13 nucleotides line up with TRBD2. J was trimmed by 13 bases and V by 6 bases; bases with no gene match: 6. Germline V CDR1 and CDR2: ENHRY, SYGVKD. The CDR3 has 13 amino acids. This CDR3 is CAISGTSGTKQYF. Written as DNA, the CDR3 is TGTGCCATCAGCGGGACTAGCGGGACTAAGCAGTACTTC.

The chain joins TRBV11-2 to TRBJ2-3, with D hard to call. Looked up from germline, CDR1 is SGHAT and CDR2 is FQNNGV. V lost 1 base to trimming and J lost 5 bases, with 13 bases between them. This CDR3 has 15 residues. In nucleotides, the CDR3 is TGTGCCAGCAGCTTAGTACGGGCGTCGGGAGATACGCAGTATTTT. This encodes CASSLVRASGDTQYF.